The T cell receptor beta chain under discussion was sequenced for a study of OX40 agonist ivuxolimab in advanced cancers. Study findings and constraints: Undetermined was the antigen specificity of the expanded peripheral T cells. Among the lowest levels of clonal expansion were found in partial responders at 0.1-3.0 mg/kg.

After removal of 3 bases from V and 5 bases from J, the junction contained 10 bases not matched to a gene. In germline, CDR1 is MGHRA, CDR2 YSYEKL. The CDR3 is 16 residues long. TCRdb's table, derived via immunoSEQ multiplex PCR, lists solely in-frame clones and lacks some. The sample has 30,000 to 35,000 clones, over 90% seen once. As for this clone: Its antigen is currently unknown.

The V gene is TRBV4-1, the J gene TRBJ2-1, with 7 positions matching TRBD2. The sequencing here drew on CD4+ or CD8+ T cells sorted from blood, taken in a trial of the OX40 agonist ivuxolimab. This TCR was recovered from an adult with an advanced solid tumor such as melanoma, head and neck, liver or kidney cancer. Written as DNA, the CDR3 is TGCGCCAGCAGCCAGGTTGGAGGGAGGGGAGACAATGAGCAGTTCTTC. This codes for CASSQVGGRGDNEQFF.